The present TCR beta chain was sequenced within a study of human T cells and chemical hapten exposure. Study-wide results and caveats: A positive correlation with patch test score was shown by PT1 expanded TCR counts.

Each cDNA molecule in the library carried unique molecular identifiers. One entry per CDR3 protein, called by TCRdb with MiXCR from the RACE reads. Altogether over 300,000 distinct CDR3 sequences are present, 4% to 6% being singletons, with the ten largest covering 2.5% to 3%. The germline V gene has CDR1 MNHEY and CDR2 SVGAGI. V lost 6 bases to trimming and J lost 3 bases; unmatched junction nucleotides: 8. This CDR3 region has 14 residues. Time point: pre-sensitization, week 0. Treatment indicated: therapeutic diphenylcyclopropenone sensitization with weekly scalp DPC. Participating donors were patients with alopecia, aged 18 to 70 years, considered appropriate candidates for DPC. This clonotype was observed a handful of times. Its specificity is unknown.

The chain employs TRBV6-5 and TRBJ2-7; 7 bases fit TRBD1. The sequenced sample was whole blood, obtained in connection with sensitization to the hapten diphenylcyclopropenone (DPC). The receptor's source is a woman aged 45-65 years with alopecia areata. Some clones in this sample may be carry-over from other donors' samples. The chain's CDR3 is CASSRNRGGYEQYF. The CDR3 bases are TGTGCCAGCAGCAGAAACAGGGGCGGCTACGAGCAGTACTTC.